The clone carrying this T cell receptor (beta chain) was picked up a small number of times. No antigen is known for it. Treatment: roughly 11-day PBMC culture with coronavirus spike peptide pools or control peptides (ViraFEST assay). March to December 2020 was the span of positive PCR dates, which predated US Alpha, Beta and Delta variants. The trim removed 5 bases at V and 0 bases at J, leaving 7 bases unmatched. Germline-derived CDR1 and CDR2 are SNHLY and FYNNEI. The CDR3 extends over 16 amino acids. These data come from a study of vaccination and CD4 T cells after COVID-19. Study-wide context: Two Hispanic individuals were among six male and four female convalescent patients. Stimuli were overlapping spike peptide pools of SARS-CoV-2 and three common cold coronaviruses (HCoV-NL63, HCoV-OC43, HCoV-229E). A median of 101 days (range 35 to 161) separated diagnosis from post-COVID sampling.

CD4+ T cells that had been cultured provided DNA sequenced with the Oncomine TCR Beta short-read assay. Using its own MiXCR run on the PCR reads, TCRdb lists one record per CDR3 protein. The data hold fewer than 4,500 distinct CDR3 sequences, with around 17% observed a single time. The sequence was obtained from a human donor who had recovered from COVID-19. Sequencing input: CD4+ T cells from blood, cultured in vitro. The chain recombines TRBV2 with TRBJ1-3; 7 positions agree with TRBD1. This chain's CDR3 is CASSYTGVDSGNTIYF. CDR3 bases: TGTGCCAGCAGTTACACAGGGGTTGACTCTGGAAACACCATATATTTT.